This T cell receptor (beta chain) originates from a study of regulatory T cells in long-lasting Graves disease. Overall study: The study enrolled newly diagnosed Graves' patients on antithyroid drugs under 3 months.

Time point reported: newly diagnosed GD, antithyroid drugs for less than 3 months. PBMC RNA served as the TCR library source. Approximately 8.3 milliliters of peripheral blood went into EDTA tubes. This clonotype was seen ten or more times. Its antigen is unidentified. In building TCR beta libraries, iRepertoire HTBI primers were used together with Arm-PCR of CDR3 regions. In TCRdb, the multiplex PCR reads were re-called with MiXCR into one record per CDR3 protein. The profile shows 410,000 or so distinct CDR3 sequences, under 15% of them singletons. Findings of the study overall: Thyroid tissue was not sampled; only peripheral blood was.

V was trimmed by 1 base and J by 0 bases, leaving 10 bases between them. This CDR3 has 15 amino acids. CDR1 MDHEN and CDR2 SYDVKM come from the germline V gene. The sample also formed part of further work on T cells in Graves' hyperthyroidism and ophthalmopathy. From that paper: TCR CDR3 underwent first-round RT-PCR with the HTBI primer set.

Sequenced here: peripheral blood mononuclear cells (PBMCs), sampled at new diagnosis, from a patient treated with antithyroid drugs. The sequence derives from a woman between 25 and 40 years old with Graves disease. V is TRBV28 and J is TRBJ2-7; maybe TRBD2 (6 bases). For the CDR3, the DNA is TGTGCCAGCAGTTTATCTCGGGGGTCCTCCTACGAGCAGTACTTC. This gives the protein CASSLSRGSSYEQYF.